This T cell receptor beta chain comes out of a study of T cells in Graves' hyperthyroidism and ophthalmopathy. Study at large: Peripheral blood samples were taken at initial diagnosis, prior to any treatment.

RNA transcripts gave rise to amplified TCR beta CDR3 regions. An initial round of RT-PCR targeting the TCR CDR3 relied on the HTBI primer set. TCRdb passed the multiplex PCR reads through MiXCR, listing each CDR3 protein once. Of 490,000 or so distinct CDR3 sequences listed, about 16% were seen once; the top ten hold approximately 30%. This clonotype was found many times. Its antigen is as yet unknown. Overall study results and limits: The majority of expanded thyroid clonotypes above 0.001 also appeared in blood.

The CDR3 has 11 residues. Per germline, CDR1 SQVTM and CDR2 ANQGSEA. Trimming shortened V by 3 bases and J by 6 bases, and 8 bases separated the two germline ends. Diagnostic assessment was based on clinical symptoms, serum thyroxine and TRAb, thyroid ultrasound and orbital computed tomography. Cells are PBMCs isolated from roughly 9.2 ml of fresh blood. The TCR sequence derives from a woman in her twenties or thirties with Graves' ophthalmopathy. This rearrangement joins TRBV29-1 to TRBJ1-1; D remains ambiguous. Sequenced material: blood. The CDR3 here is CSVDLGAEAFF. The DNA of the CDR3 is TGCAGCGTTGATCTGGGCGCTGAAGCTTTCTTT.